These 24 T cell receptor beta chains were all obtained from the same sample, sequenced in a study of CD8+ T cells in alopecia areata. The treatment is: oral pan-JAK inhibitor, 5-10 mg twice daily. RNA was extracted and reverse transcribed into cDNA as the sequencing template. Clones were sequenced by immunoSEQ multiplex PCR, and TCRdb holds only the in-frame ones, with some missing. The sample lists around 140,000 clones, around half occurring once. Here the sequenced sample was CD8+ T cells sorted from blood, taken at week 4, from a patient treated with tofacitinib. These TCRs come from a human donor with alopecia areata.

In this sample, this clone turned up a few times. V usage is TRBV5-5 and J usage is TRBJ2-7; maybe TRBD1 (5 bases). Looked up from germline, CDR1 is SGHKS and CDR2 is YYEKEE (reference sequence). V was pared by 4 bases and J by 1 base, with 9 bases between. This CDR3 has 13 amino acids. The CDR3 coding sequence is TGTGCCAGCAGCATGAGACAGTCCTACGAGCAGTACTTC. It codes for CASSMRQSYEQYF.

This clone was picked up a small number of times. The CDR3 loop is CASTGTGGGYTYNEQFF. For the CDR3, the DNA is TGTGCCAGCACCGGGACAGGGGGCGGGTACACCTACAATGAGCAGTTCTTC. This rearrangement joins TRBV7-9 to TRBJ2-1; TRBD1 agrees at 12 bases. Germline V gene data show CDR1 as SEHNR and CDR2 as FQNEAQ (reference sequence). After removal of 7 bases from V and 2 bases from J, the junction contained 9 bases not matched to a gene. The CDR3 spans 17 residues.

The CDR3 loop reads CASSPQTRQQETQYF. The CDR3, as DNA: TGTGCCAGCAGTCCCCAGACTAGACAGCAAGAGACCCAGTACTTC. The chain has TRBV16 and TRBJ2-5, with D possibly TRBD2 on 6 matching bases. V gave up 6 bases and J gave up 2 bases, with 16 bases separating them. CDR1 is KGHSY, CDR2 FQNENV, per germline. The CDR3 consists of 15 residues.

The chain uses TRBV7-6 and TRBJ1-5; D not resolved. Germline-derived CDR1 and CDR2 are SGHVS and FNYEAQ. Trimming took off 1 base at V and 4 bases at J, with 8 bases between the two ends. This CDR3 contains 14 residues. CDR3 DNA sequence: TGTGCCAGCAGCTTAGGGTTTGAAAATCAGCCCCAGCATTTT. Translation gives CASSLGFENQPQHF.

In nucleotides, the CDR3 is TGTGCCTGGACCGTCTTGTTGAACACTGAAGCTTTCTTT. This gives the protein CAWTVLLNTEAFF. The gene calls are TRBV30 and TRBJ1-1, with no clear D. Germline loops: CDR1 GTSNPN, CDR2 SVGIG (reference sequence). Trimming removed 4 bases from V and 0 bases from J, with 9 bases in between. The CDR3 sequence is 13 residues long.

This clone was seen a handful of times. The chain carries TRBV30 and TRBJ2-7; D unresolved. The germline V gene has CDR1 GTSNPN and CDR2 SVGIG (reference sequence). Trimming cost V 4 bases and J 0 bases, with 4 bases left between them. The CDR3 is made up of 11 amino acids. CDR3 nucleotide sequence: TGTGCCTGGACAGGCTCCTACGAGCAGTACTTC. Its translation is CAWTGSYEQYF.

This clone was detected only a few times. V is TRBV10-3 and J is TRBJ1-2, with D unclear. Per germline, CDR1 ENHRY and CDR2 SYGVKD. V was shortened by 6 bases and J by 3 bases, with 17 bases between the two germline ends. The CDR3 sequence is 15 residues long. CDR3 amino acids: CAIRSDGRDDYGYTF. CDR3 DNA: TGTGCCATCAGATCAGACGGTAGGGATGACTATGGCTACACCTTC.

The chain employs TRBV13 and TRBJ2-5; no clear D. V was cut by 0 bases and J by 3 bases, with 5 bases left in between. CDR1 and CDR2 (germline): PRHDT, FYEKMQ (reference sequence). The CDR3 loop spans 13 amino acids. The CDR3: CASSLGGEETQYF. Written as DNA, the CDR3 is TGTGCCAGCAGCTTAGGCGGAGAAGAGACCCAGTACTTC.

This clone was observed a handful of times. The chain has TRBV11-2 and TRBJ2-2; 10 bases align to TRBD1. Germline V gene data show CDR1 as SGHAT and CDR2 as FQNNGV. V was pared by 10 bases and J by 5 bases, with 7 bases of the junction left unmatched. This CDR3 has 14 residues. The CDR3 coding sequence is TGTGCCATCCGACAGGGGGCGCCGACCGGGGAGCTGTTTTTT. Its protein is CAIRQGAPTGELFF.

The CDR3 here is CAWSAPGQGYQPQHF. The DNA for the CDR3 is TGTGCCTGGAGTGCCCCGGGACAGGGGTATCAGCCCCAGCATTTT. The rearrangement joins TRBV30 to TRBJ1-5, with 10 bases lining up with TRBD1. Germline V gene data show CDR1 as GTSNPN and CDR2 as SVGIG (reference sequence). The V segment lost 1 base and the J segment 5 bases; nucleotides outside the gene matches: 5. This CDR3 has 15 amino acids.

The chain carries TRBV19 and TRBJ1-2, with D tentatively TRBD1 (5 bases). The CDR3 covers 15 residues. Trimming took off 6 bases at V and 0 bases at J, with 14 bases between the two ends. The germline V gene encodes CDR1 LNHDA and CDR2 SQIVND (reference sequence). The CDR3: CASSFRTSPNYGYTF. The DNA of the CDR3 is TGTGCCAGTAGCTTTCGGACAAGCCCTAACTATGGCTACACCTTC.

CDR3 in amino acids: CASSLGRALNPLHF. In DNA, the CDR3 is TGTGCCAGCAGCTTAGGTCGGGCCCTAAACCCCCTCCACTTT. The J gene is TRBJ1-6, the V gene TRBV13; D not resolved. Germline V lookup: CDR1 PRHDT, CDR2 FYEKMQ (reference sequence). The CDR3 is 14 amino acids. Trimming removed 0 bases from V and 13 bases from J, with 13 bases in between.

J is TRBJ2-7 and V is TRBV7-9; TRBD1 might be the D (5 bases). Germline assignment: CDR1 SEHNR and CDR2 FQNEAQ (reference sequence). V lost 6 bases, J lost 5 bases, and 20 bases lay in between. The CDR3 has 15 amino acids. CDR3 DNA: TGTGCCAGCAGTCCGACCGCAGGGATGCCCGACGAGCAGTACTTC. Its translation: CASSPTAGMPDEQYF.

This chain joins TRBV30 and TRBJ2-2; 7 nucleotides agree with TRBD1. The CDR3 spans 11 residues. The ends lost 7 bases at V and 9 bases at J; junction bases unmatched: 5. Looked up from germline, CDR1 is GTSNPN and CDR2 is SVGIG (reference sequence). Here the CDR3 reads CALKGGRELFF. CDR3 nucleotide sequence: TGTGCCTTAAAAGGGGGCCGGGAGCTGTTTTTT.

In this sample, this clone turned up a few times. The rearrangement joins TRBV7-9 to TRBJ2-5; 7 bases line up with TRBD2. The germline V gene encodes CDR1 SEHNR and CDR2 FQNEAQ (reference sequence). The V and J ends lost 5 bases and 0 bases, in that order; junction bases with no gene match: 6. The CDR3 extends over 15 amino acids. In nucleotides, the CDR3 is TGTGCCAGCAGCCCGGGGGGTCCCTACCAAGAGACCCAGTACTTC. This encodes CASSPGGPYQETQYF.

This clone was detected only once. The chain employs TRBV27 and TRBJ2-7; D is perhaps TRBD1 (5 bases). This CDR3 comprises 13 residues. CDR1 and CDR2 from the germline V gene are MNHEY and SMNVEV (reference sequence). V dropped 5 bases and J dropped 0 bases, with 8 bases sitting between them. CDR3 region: CASSQGVSYEQYF. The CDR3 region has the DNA TGTGCCAGCAGTCAGGGCGTCTCCTACGAGCAGTACTTC.

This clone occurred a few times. The CDR3 DNA is TGCGCCAGCGTTGGGGACCACCCGTGCAATGAGCAGTTCTTC. Translating gives CASVGDHPCNEQFF. The V and J genes are TRBV5-1 and TRBJ2-1; D could derive from TRBD1 or TRBD2 (5 bases each). The CDR3 totals 14 residues. The germline V gene has CDR1 SGHRS and CDR2 YFSETQ. Trimming took off 7 bases at V and 6 bases at J, with 17 bases between the two ends.

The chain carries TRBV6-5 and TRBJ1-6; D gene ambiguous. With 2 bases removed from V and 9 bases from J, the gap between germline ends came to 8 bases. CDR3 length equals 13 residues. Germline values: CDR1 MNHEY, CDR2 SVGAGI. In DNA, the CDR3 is TGTGCCAGCAGTTACCGATCGGGTTCACCCCTCCACTTT. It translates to CASSYRSGSPLHF.

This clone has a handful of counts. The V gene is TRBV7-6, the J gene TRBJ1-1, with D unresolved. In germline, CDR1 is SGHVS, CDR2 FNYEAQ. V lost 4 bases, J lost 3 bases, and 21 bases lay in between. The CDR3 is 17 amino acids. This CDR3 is CASSSPGLGGDHTEAFF. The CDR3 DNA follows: TGTGCCAGCAGCTCCCCCGGGTTGGGTGGAGACCACACTGAAGCTTTCTTT.

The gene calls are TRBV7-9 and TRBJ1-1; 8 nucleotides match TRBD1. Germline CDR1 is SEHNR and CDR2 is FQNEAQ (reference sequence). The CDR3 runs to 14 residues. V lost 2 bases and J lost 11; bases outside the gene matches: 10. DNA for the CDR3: TGTGCCAGCAGCTTATTGACCGGACAGGGCGATGCTTTCTTT. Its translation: CASSLLTGQGDAFF.

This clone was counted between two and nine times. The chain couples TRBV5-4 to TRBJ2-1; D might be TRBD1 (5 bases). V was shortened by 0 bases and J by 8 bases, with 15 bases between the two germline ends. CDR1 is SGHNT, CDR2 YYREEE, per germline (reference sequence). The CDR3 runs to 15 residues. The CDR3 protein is CASSLGPGIADEQFF. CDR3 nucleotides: TGTGCCAGCAGCTTGGGTCCAGGGATTGCGGATGAGCAGTTCTTC.

The CDR3 DNA reads TGTGCCAGCTCACCACCGGCGGGCAATGAGCAGTTCTTC. As protein: CASSPPAGNEQFF. The rearrangement uses TRBV18 and TRBJ2-1, with a weak D call TRBD2 (5 bases). This CDR3 spans 13 amino acids. V gave up 0 bases and J gave up 6 bases, with 6 bases separating them. Per germline, CDR1 KGHSH and CDR2 LQKENI.

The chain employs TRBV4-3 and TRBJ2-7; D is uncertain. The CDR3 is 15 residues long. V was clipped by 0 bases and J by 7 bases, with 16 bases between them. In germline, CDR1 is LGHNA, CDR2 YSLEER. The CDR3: CASSQERGSLTEQYF. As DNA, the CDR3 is TGCGCCAGCAGCCAAGAAAGAGGATCCCTCACGGAGCAGTACTTC.

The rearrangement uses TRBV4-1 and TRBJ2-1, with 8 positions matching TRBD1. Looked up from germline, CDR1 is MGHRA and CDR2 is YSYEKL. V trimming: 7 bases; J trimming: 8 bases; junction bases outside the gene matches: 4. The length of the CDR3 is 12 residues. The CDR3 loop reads CASNDRGDEQFF. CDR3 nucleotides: TGCGCCAGCAACGACAGGGGAGATGAGCAGTTCTTC.